The present entry profiles one T cell receptor (beta chain) with its context. This specimen comes from a study of blood T cell repertoires in COVID-19. Study as a whole: The United States, Italy and Spain were the sources of the acute and convalescent COVID-19 samples. The analysed material was cDNA or gDNA that came from T cells, B-cell-depleted T cells, or PBMCs.

Germline CDR1 is MNHEY and CDR2 is SVGAGI. Trimming cost V 5 bases and J 5 bases, with 6 bases left between them. The CDR3 is made up of 11 amino acids. Here immunoSEQ multiplex PCR was the method, and the copy in TCRdb shows in-frame clones only, minus some. There are about 70,000 clones in the sample; 86% occur only once, and around 10% lies in the top ten. This receptor was taken from a human donor in a cohort sampled during active COVID-19. The chain is built from TRBV6-5 and TRBJ1-2, with D hard to call. The source material was peripheral blood. The CDR3: CASSREYGYTF. CDR3 nucleotide sequence: TGTGCCAGCAGTCGAGAGTATGGCTACACCTTC.